This T cell receptor (beta chain) appears in the sequencing data of a study of T-cell memory formation after mild COVID-19. In the study overall: The TCR clusters were mostly specific to one donor.

TCRdb redid the calling of the 5' RACE reads with MiXCR, one entry per CDR3 protein. The sample lists some 150,000 distinct CDR3 sequences; 20% to 25% were seen once. Germline CDR1 LGHNA, CDR2 YSLEER. Trimming took off 0 bases at V and 2 bases at J, with 12 bases between the two ends. The length of the CDR3 is 16 residues. Note on this clonotype: Its antigen is unknown.

Study results and caveats: SARS-CoV-2 specificity was not confirmed for second-wave clones peaking on day 37. Researchers report contracting CD4+ clones mostly in CM and EM, with CD8+ clones in EMRA. Some SARS-CoV-2-responding clones were already detected in memory before infection.

The sequencing sample was made of PBMCs or a T cell subset sorted from them (not recorded which). The receptor's source is an adult woman who had mild COVID-19 (a few samples of this study predate the infection). Cell type and time point are not known. V and J are TRBV4-3 and TRBJ2-3; tentatively, D is TRBD2 (6 bases). CDR3 region: CASSQDTGENTDTQYF. The CDR3 DNA reads as TGCGCCAGCAGCCAAGATACGGGAGAAAACACAGATACGCAGTATTTT.